This T cell receptor (beta chain) was captured by sequencing in a study of T-cell reconstitution after alpha-beta-depleted transplantation in children. This CDR3 is built from 14 residues. CDR1 is SGHAT and CDR2 is FQNNGV in the germline V gene. Trimming cost V 5 bases and J 5 bases; bases outside gene matches: 5. Using unique molecular identifiers, the investigators prepared the TCRbeta library. From the PCR reads, TCRdb called clonotypes with MiXCR, one entry per CDR3 protein. The data show fewer than 700,000 distinct CDR3 sequences, with 23% seen just once and roughly 13% held by the top ten. V is TRBV11-2 and J is TRBJ1-2; 10 bases are shared with TRBD1. Sequences were derived from PBMCs, mostly from graft donor cells, sampled 360 days after TCRalphabeta/CD19-depleted stem cell transplant. The TCR sequence derives from a boy under two years old who had a stem cell transplant for acute myeloid leukemia, so the T cells may come from the graft donor. CDR3 DNA sequence: TGTGCCAGCAGCGTCGGACAGGGGGTATATGGCTACACCTTC. This sequence encodes CASSVGQGVYGYTF.